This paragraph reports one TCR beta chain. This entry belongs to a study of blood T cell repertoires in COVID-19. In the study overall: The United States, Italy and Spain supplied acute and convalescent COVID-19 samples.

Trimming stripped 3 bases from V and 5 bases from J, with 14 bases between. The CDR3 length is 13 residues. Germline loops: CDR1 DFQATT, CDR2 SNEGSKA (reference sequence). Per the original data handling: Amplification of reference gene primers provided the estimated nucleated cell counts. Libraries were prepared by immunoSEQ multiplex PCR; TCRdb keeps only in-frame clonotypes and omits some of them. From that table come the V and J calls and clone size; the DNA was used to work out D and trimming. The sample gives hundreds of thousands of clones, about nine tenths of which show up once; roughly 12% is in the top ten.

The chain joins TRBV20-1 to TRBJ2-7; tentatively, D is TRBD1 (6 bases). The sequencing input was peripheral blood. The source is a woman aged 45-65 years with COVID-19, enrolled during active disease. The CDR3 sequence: CSASETGYNEQYF. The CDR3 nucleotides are TGCAGTGCTAGTGAAACAGGGTACAACGAGCAGTACTTC.